The 30 T cell receptor beta chains below were found in one sample sequenced in a study of blood T cell repertoires in COVID-19. Data came from immunoSEQ multiplex PCR; TCRdb stores just in-frame clones and leaves some out. Here the sample spans 60,000 to 75,000 clones, 65% to 85% being singletons. Sequenced input: peripheral blood. These receptors originate from a human donor in a cohort sampled during active COVID-19.

This chain joins TRBV7-2 and TRBJ2-7; D is perhaps TRBD2 (5 bases). CDR3 size: 12 residues. Looked up from germline, CDR1 is SGHTA and CDR2 is FQGNSA. Between the trimmed V and J ends, which lost 4 bases and 4 bases, there was a span of 8 bases. The CDR3 DNA reads TGTGCCAGCAGCTCTACGGGATACGAGCAGTACTTC. Translated: CASSSTGYEQYF.

The chain carries TRBV5-1 and TRBJ1-3; D is possibly TRBD1 (6 bases). The CDR3 is 16 residues long. Germline V gene sequence: CDR1 SGHRS, CDR2 YFSETQ. V was trimmed by 2 bases and J by 1 base, leaving 13 bases between them. CDR3: CASSFQQGSSGNTIYF. The CDR3 region has the DNA TGCGCCAGCAGCTTCCAGCAGGGGTCATCTGGAAACACCATATATTTT.

This rearrangement joins TRBV19 to TRBJ1-2; TRBD1 aligns across 9 bases. The CDR3 extends over 14 amino acids. The trim removed 5 bases at V and 4 bases at J, leaving 5 bases unmatched. Germline values: CDR1 LNHDA, CDR2 SQIVND (reference sequence). CDR3 bases: TGTGCCAGTAGTCCCAAGACAGGGGGCTATGGCTACACCTTC. It codes for CASSPKTGGYGYTF.

The chain employs TRBV21-1 and TRBJ2-2; the DNA was not compared with TRBD2, the D call given in the table. TRBV21-1 is a known pseudogene. The CDR3 runs 17 residues. This chain's CDR3 is CASSKAPCPNETGELFF. The CDR3 DNA reads TGTGCCAGCAGCAAAGCGCCCTGCCCGAACGAGACCGGGGAGCTGTTTTTT.

The chain recombines TRBV18 with TRBJ2-3; unclear D gene. Trimming took off 2 bases at V and 4 bases at J, with 19 bases between the two ends. The CDR3 extends over 17 amino acids. The germline gives CDR1 KGHSH, CDR2 LQKENI. CDR3 DNA: TGTGCCAGCTCACCAGTTTTCGATGTCCCAGTCGCAGATACGCAGTATTTT. The encoded protein is CASSPVFDVPVADTQYF.

This clone was counted only a few times. This rearrangement joins TRBV5-8 to TRBJ2-7, with TRBD1 identical over 8 bases. The trim removed 3 bases at V and 2 bases at J, leaving 1 base unmatched. The germline gives CDR1 SGHTS, CDR2 YDEGEE. This CDR3 has 13 residues. Written as DNA, the CDR3 is TGTGCCAGCAGCTCGACAGGGGCCTACGAGCAGTACTTC. Amino acids: CASSSTGAYEQYF.

This clone was found a few times. CDR3 residues: CASSLAGLGTGELFF. CDR3 nucleotides: TGTGCCAGCAGCCTAGCGGGCTTGGGCACCGGGGAGCTGTTTTTT. The chain couples TRBV7-3 to TRBJ2-2; TRBD2 matches at 8 bases. After removal of 5 bases from V and 4 bases from J, the junction contained 6 bases not matched to a gene. Germline assignment: CDR1 SGHTA and CDR2 FQGTGA. CDR3 length: 15 residues.

This clone was detected a few times. The gene calls are TRBV18 and TRBJ2-1; a weak D match, TRBD2 (5 bases). Germline-derived CDR1 and CDR2 are KGHSH and LQKENI. Trimming took 1 base from V and 4 from J, leaving 11 bases between them. CDR3 length: 15 amino acids. CDR3 DNA: TGTGCCAGCTCACCACGAGGGAGCCAATACAATGAGCAGTTCTTC. The encoded protein is CASSPRGSQYNEQFF.

A single count supports this clone. The V and J genes are TRBV7-9 and TRBJ2-5; TRBD2 is a possible D gene (6 bases). The CDR3 runs 15 residues. The germline V gene has CDR1 SEHNR and CDR2 FQNEAQ (reference sequence). The V gene lost 0 bases and the J gene lost 5 bases, with 13 bases spanning the gap. CDR3 DNA: TGTGCCAGCAGCTTAGCGCGGGGCAGCGTCGAGACCCAGTACTTC. This codes for CASSLARGSVETQYF.

Comment on this clone: This CDR3 is also generated by other DNA sequences in the sample. V is TRBV19 and J is TRBJ1-1; 8 positions match TRBD1. Germline CDR1 is LNHDA and CDR2 is SQIVND (reference sequence). After removal of 4 bases from V and 3 bases from J, the junction contained 1 base not matched to a gene. This CDR3 has 13 amino acids. CDR3: CASSTDRDTEAFF. The CDR3 region has the DNA TGTGCCAGTAGTACGGACAGGGACACTGAAGCTTTCTTT.

V gene TRBV5-1 combines with J gene TRBJ2-5; TRBD1 might be the D (6 bases). Germline V gives CDR1 SGHRS, CDR2 YFSETQ. Trimming removed 5 bases from V and 5 bases from J, with 13 bases in between. The CDR3 consists of 13 residues. The CDR3 spells CASSPDREETQYF. The CDR3 DNA follows: TGCGCCAGCAGTCCGGACAGAGAGGAGACCCAGTACTTC.

The genes are TRBV5-5 and TRBJ2-5, with 11 bases matching TRBD2. From germline, CDR1 is SGHKS and CDR2 YYEKEE (reference sequence). The length of the CDR3 is 15 residues. V shed 4 bases and J 5 bases; nucleotides not matched to a gene: 7. Here the CDR3 DNA reads TGTGCCAGCAGCGTTAGCGGGGGGGCCTGGGAGACCCAGTACTTC. This translates into CASSVSGGAWETQYF.

The chain links TRBV6-5 to TRBJ2-3; D perhaps matches TRBD2 (5 bases). The CDR3 sequence is 15 residues long. V was cut by 8 bases and J by 1 base, with 16 bases left in between. CDR1 MNHEY and CDR2 SVGAGI come from the germline V gene. CDR3 amino acids: CASGRLGGRTDTQYF. The DNA of the CDR3 is TGTGCCAGCGGTCGACTGGGCGGGCGCACAGATACGCAGTATTTT.

The V gene is TRBV5-4, the J gene TRBJ2-1; possibly TRBD2 for D (7 bases). The CDR3 has 15 amino acids. Germline V lookup: CDR1 SGHNT, CDR2 YYREEE (reference sequence). Trimming removed 4 bases at V and 4 bases at J, with 15 bases between. The CDR3 protein is CASSGRGGGYNEQFF. The CDR3 DNA is TGTGCCAGCAGCGGAAGGGGGGGCGGTTACAATGAGCAGTTCTTC.

CDR3 protein: CASSLSPGGYTEAFF. DNA for the CDR3: TGTGCCAGCAGTTTATCCCCGGGAGGGTACACTGAAGCTTTCTTT. This chain connects TRBV27 to TRBJ1-1, with D unclear. V was cut by 0 bases and J by 3 bases, with 11 bases left in between. The germline V gene encodes CDR1 MNHEY and CDR2 SMNVEV (reference sequence). CDR3 length: 15 amino acids.

The chain has TRBV6-6 and TRBJ2-3, with unresolved D. CDR3 length equals 16 residues. The germline CDR1 and CDR2 sequences are MNHNY and SVGAGI (reference sequence). V lost 8 bases and J lost 0, with 18 bases in between. CDR3: CASAVSPLSSTDTQYF. DNA for the CDR3: TGTGCCAGCGCAGTTTCCCCTCTCTCTAGCACAGATACGCAGTATTTT.

The chain links TRBV30 to TRBJ2-5, with a weak D call TRBD2 (7 bases). CDR3 length: 18 residues. Trimming stripped 0 bases from V and 0 bases from J, with 20 bases between. CDR1 is GTSNPN and CDR2 is SVGIG in the germline V gene (reference sequence). The CDR3 is CAWSVIWGGSRYQETQYF. In DNA, the CDR3 is TGTGCCTGGAGTGTAATCTGGGGGGGCTCACGTTACCAAGAGACCCAGTACTTC.

Only one count was recorded for this clone. The rearrangement links TRBV7-6 to TRBJ2-6, with D maybe TRBD1 (5 bases). Per germline, CDR1 SGHVS and CDR2 FNYEAQ. CDR3 length: 19 amino acids. Trimming took 2 bases from V and 1 from J, leaving 18 bases between them. CDR3 sequence: CASSLFEAGLSSGANVLTF. DNA for the CDR3: TGTGCCAGCAGCTTATTTGAGGCAGGGTTGAGTTCTGGGGCCAACGTCCTGACTTTC.

The chain recombines TRBV4-1 with TRBJ2-3, with 11 bases fitting TRBD2. The V and J ends lost 0 bases and 3 bases, in that order; junction bases with no gene match: 2. CDR3 length: 16 amino acids. Germline CDR1 and CDR2: MGHRA and YSYEKL. The CDR3 spells CASSQEASGGTDTQYF. For the CDR3, the DNA is TGCGCCAGCAGCCAAGAGGCTAGCGGGGGGACAGATACGCAGTATTTT.

This chain connects TRBV11-1 to TRBJ1-2, with 7 bases aligning to TRBD1. The V segment lost 3 bases and the J segment 8 bases; nucleotides outside the gene matches: 3. The germline CDR1 and CDR2 sequences are SGHAT and FQDESV (reference sequence). The CDR3 consists of 12 residues. The CDR3 DNA reads TGTGCCAGCAGCTTCCGGGACAGCGGCTACACCTTC. It encodes CASSFRDSGYTF.

The gene calls are TRBV4-1 and TRBJ1-4; a weak D match, TRBD1 (6 bases). Germline V gives CDR1 MGHRA, CDR2 YSYEKL. There are 15 residues in the CDR3. Trimming stripped 0 bases from V and 5 bases from J, with 10 bases between. DNA for the CDR3: TGCGCCAGCAGCCAAGATGCAGGGGCGAATGAAAAACTGTTTTTT. Its translation is CASSQDAGANEKLFF.

The CDR3 spells CASSQGPLAGRGEQFF. CDR3 nucleotides: TGTGCCAGCAGCCAAGGACCACTAGCGGGTCGCGGTGAGCAGTTCTTC. The gene calls are TRBV3-1 (or the pseudogene TRBV3-2) and TRBJ2-1; 9 bases align to TRBD2. With 1 base clipped from V and 9 bases from J, the junction kept 10 bases outside the gene matches. The CDR3 contains 16 residues. Germline lookup yields CDR1 LGHDT and CDR2 YNNKEL (reference sequence).

The gene calls are TRBV15 and TRBJ1-5, with D perhaps matching TRBD1 (6 bases). The germline gives CDR1 LNHNV, CDR2 YYDKDF (reference sequence). Trimming left V 0 bases short and J 1 base short, with 10 bases between. The CDR3 extends over 16 amino acids. The CDR3 coding sequence is TGTGCCACCAGCAGAGATGGGGGGGCAAGCAATCAGCCCCAGCATTTT. It codes for CATSRDGGASNQPQHF.

The chain employs TRBV3-1 (or the pseudogene TRBV3-2) and TRBJ2-7, with 10 nucleotides matching TRBD2. The CDR3 extends over 15 amino acids. Germline V gives CDR1 LGHDT, CDR2 YNNKEL (reference sequence). After removal of 1 base from V and 10 bases from J, the junction contained 10 bases not matched to a gene. This CDR3 reads CASSQGLAGVIGQYF. The CDR3 region has the DNA TGTGCCAGCAGCCAAGGGCTAGCGGGGGTGATCGGCCAGTACTTC.

Here the CDR3 reads CASSQERRQLGTGELFF. The CDR3 DNA reads as TGCGCCAGCAGCCAAGAAAGGAGACAGCTTGGCACCGGGGAGCTGTTTTTT. The chain employs TRBV4-1 and TRBJ2-2, with D possibly TRBD1 on 5 matching bases. The germline V and J ends were trimmed by 0 bases and 4 bases, with 15 bases remaining between them. Germline V gene sequence: CDR1 MGHRA, CDR2 YSYEKL. The CDR3 spans 17 residues.

The genes are TRBV18 and TRBJ2-7; tentative D call: TRBD2 (7 bases). Trimming pared 6 bases from V and 5 bases from J, leaving 23 bases between. Germline V gene lookup returns CDR1 KGHSH and CDR2 LQKENI. This CDR3 is built from 16 residues. The CDR3, as DNA: TGTGCCAGCTCTCGCGAGCAGCCGGGGGGCCTAAACGAGCAGTACTTC. This sequence encodes CASSREQPGGLNEQYF.

The chain couples TRBV10-2 to TRBJ2-7; no clear D gene. V was shortened by 10 bases and J by 2 bases, with 12 bases between the two germline ends. There are 12 residues in the CDR3. CDR1 and CDR2 from the germline V gene are WSHSY and SAAADI. The CDR3 reads CAIGPLTYEQYF. The CDR3 DNA is TGCGCCATTGGGCCCCTCACCTACGAGCAGTACTTC.

This chain links TRBV6-5 with TRBJ2-5, with TRBD1 identical over 8 bases. CDR1 MNHEY and CDR2 SVGAGI come from the germline V gene. The CDR3 totals 15 residues. J was trimmed by 5 bases and V by 6 bases; bases with no gene match: 11. The CDR3 spells CASREGQAQRETQYF. The CDR3 nucleotides read TGTGCCAGCAGGGAGGGACAGGCTCAGCGGGAGACCCAGTACTTC.

The chain is built from TRBV12-5 and TRBJ1-1; D possibly corresponds to TRBD1 (6 bases). This CDR3 region has 14 residues. Germline CDR1 is LGHNT and CDR2 is FRNRAP. Trimming removed 7 bases at V and 0 bases at J, with 12 bases between. CDR3 sequence (DNA): TGTGCTAGTGTTGTAGACAGGTTGAACACTGAAGCTTTCTTT. It encodes CASVVDRLNTEAFF.

Details on this clone: One junction end disagrees with the germline gene, perhaps due to a read error. The rearrangement joins TRBV4-1 to TRBJ2-2; 8 bases line up with TRBD2. The germline CDR1 and CDR2 sequences are MGHRA and YSYEKL. CDR3 length equals 19 residues. The CDR3 DNA sequence: TGCGCCAGCACCCAAAAAGCGGGAGTGAGCACGCGGGACACCGGGGAGCTGTTTTTT. This gives the protein CASTQKAGVSTRDTGELFF.